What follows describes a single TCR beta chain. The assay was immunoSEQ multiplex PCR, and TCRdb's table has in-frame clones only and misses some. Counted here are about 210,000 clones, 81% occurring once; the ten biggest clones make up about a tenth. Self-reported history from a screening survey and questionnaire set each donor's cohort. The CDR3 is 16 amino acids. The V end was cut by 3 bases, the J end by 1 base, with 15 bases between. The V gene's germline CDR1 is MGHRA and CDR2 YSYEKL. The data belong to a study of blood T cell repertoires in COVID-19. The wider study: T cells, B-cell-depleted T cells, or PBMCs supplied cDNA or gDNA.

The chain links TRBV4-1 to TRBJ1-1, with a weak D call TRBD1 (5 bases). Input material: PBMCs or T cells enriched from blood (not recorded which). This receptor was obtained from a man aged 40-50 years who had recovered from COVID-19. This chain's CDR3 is CASSQGGAKRNTEAFF. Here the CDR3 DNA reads TGCGCCAGCAGCCAGGGCGGGGCCAAAAGGAACACTGAAGCTTTCTTT.